What follows are 17 T cell receptor beta chains derived from one specimen sequenced in a study of T cells in Graves' hyperthyroidism and ophthalmopathy. The TCR beta CDR3 regions underwent amplification using RNA transcripts as the source. First-round RT-PCR with HTBI primers amplified the TCR CDR3 region. TCRdb redid the calling of the multiplex PCR reads with MiXCR, one entry per CDR3 protein. The profile shows fewer than 400,000 distinct CDR3 sequences, 11% to 15% of them singletons. Material for sequencing was blood. Every receptor here comes from a middle-aged man with Graves' ophthalmopathy.

At least ten counts were recorded for this clonotype. The J gene is TRBJ2-3, the V gene TRBV20-1; D uncertain. Trimming removed 3 bases at V and 4 bases at J, with 17 bases between. Germline CDR1 DFQATT, CDR2 SNEGSKA (reference sequence). This CDR3 is 15 amino acids long. The CDR3 loop is CSARKLARSADTQYF. DNA of the CDR3: TGCAGTGCTAGGAAGCTCGCCAGATCCGCAGATACGCAGTATTTT.

Of note for this clonotype: Germline is not matched at one junction end, which may reflect a read error. This rearrangement joins TRBV5-1 to TRBJ2-7, with a tentative D call TRBD1 (5 bases). This CDR3 region has 14 residues. Germline V lookup: CDR1 SGHRS, CDR2 YFSETQ. CDR3 region: CASSLPVNPGEQYF. As DNA, the CDR3 is TGTGCCAGCAGCTTGCCGGTGAACCCAGGGGAGCAGTACTTC.

The chain uses TRBV5-1 and TRBJ2-7; D not certain. V was shortened by 4 bases and J by 6 bases, with 11 bases between the two germline ends. The CDR3 is 12 residues long. Germline values: CDR1 SGHRS, CDR2 YFSETQ. This chain's CDR3 is CASSDLGSEQYF. The CDR3 DNA follows: TGCGCCAGCAGCGATCTGGGAAGCGAGCAGTACTTC.

The chain employs TRBV6-1 and TRBJ2-7, with 8 positions matching TRBD2. The CDR3 runs 17 residues. The germline gives CDR1 MNHNS, CDR2 SASEGT. The trim removed 4 bases at V and 0 bases at J, leaving 11 bases unmatched. CDR3 in DNA: TGTGCCAGCAGTGCCCCTGCCGCGGGGGGCGTCTCCTACGAGCAGTACTTC. This gives the protein CASSAPAAGGVSYEQYF.

The chain uses TRBV11-1 and TRBJ2-1, with TRBD2 matching 9 bases. The germline gives CDR1 SGHAT, CDR2 FQDESV (reference sequence). J was trimmed by 3 bases and V by 0 bases; bases with no gene match: 3. The CDR3 length is 16 residues. The CDR3 region has the DNA TGTGCCAGCAGCTTAGCGCGTAGCGGGGGCTACAATGAGCAGTTCTTC. Protein: CASSLARSGGYNEQFF.

This chain links TRBV29-1 with TRBJ2-3, with 9 bases matching TRBD2. The CDR3 runs 12 residues. CDR1 is SQVTM, CDR2 ANQGSEA, per germline. Unmatched junction bases numbered 4, after V lost 6 bases and J lost 6 bases. The CDR3 DNA follows: TGCAGCGTCCTAGCGGGAATGGATACGCAGTATTTT. Its protein is CSVLAGMDTQYF.

The gene calls are TRBV5-4 and TRBJ1-1; D uncertain. Germline V gene lookup returns CDR1 SGHNT and CDR2 YYREEE (reference sequence). The CDR3 has 13 residues. Between the trimmed V and J ends, which lost 1 base and 5 bases, there was a span of 9 bases. The CDR3 sequence is CASSLTAETEAFF. CDR3 bases: TGTGCCAGCAGCTTGACTGCGGAAACTGAAGCTTTCTTT.

Many counts were recorded for this clonotype. The chain carries TRBV10-3 and TRBJ1-5; TRBD1 aligns across 9 bases. Germline V gene data show CDR1 as ENHRY and CDR2 as SYGVKD. CDR3 length: 18 amino acids. The V and J ends lost 1 base and 0 bases, in that order; junction bases with no gene match: 7. CDR3 coding DNA: TGTGCCATCAGTGAGTTGGGACAGGGAGGATATAGCAATCAGCCCCAGCATTTT. This sequence encodes CAISELGQGGYSNQPQHF.

This clonotype was seen at least ten times. The rearrangement uses TRBV20-1 and TRBJ1-1; D is undetermined. Germline lookup yields CDR1 DFQATT and CDR2 SNEGSKA (reference sequence). The CDR3 has 16 amino acids. Trimming removed 2 bases at V and 0 bases at J, with 16 bases between. CDR3: CSARRGGGQVNTEAFF. CDR3 nucleotide sequence: TGCAGTGCTAGACGTGGAGGAGGGCAGGTGAACACTGAAGCTTTCTTT.

This clonotype was observed a handful of times. The chain employs TRBV19 and TRBJ1-1; TRBD1 matches 8 bases. This CDR3 is 14 amino acids long. Trimming cost V 1 base and J 5 bases; bases outside gene matches: 3. Germline assignment: CDR1 LNHDA and CDR2 SQIVND (reference sequence). The CDR3 protein is CASSIGTGGTEAFF. The CDR3 DNA sequence: TGTGCCAGTAGTATAGGAACAGGGGGAACTGAAGCTTTCTTT.

The chain couples TRBV29-1 to TRBJ2-3; tentatively, D is TRBD2 (5 bases). Germline CDR1 reads SQVTM; CDR2 reads ANQGSEA. The CDR3 is 11 residues long. Trimming stripped 8 bases from V and 6 bases from J, with 12 bases between. The CDR3: CSSGGLDTQYF. The CDR3 bases are TGCAGCTCTGGAGGTCTGGATACGCAGTATTTT.

The table lists this clonotype with many counts. V gene TRBV20-1 combines with J gene TRBJ2-7, with 9 bases that match TRBD2. Germline assignment: CDR1 DFQATT and CDR2 SNEGSKA (reference sequence). Trimming cost V 3 bases and J 1 base; bases outside gene matches: 7. CDR3 length: 15 residues. Here the CDR3 reads CSASVLTSGSYEQYF. CDR3 bases: TGCAGTGCTAGCGTATTGACTAGCGGATCCTACGAGCAGTACTTC.

This clonotype has more than one count but fewer than ten. The chain is built from TRBV20-1 and TRBJ2-2; 8 bases agree with TRBD2. Germline CDR1 DFQATT, CDR2 SNEGSKA (reference sequence). The CDR3 loop spans 17 amino acids. V dropped 3 bases and J dropped 7; count of bases not matched to a gene: 16. In DNA, the CDR3 is TGCAGTGCTAGGCCAAGGGGATCCAGCGGGAGTGGCGGGGAGCTGTTTTTT. This gives the protein CSARPRGSSGSGGELFF.

This clonotype was counted many times. The chain has TRBV18 and TRBJ1-5; 9 bases line up with TRBD1. The germline CDR1 and CDR2 sequences are KGHSH and LQKENI. V was pared by 0 bases and J by 0 bases, with 0 bases of the junction left unmatched. This CDR3 spans 16 amino acids. CDR3 amino acids: CASSPPGQGSNQPQHF. In DNA, the CDR3 is TGTGCCAGCTCACCACCGGGACAGGGTAGCAATCAGCCCCAGCATTTT.

This clonotype was seen more than once but under ten times. The rearrangement joins TRBV28 to TRBJ2-2; 9 positions match TRBD1. The ends lost 7 bases at V and 1 base at J; junction bases unmatched: 7. CDR3 length: 16 amino acids. CDR1 is MDHEN, CDR2 SYDVKM, per germline. CDR3 in amino acids: CASTQLGQGNTGELFF. The CDR3 DNA reads as TGTGCCAGCACCCAGTTGGGACAGGGGAACACCGGGGAGCTGTTTTTT. Based on the CDR3 plus reference TRBV28 and TRBJ2-2, the full variable domain is DVKVTQSSRYLVKRTGEKVFLECVQDMDHENMFWYRQDPGLGLRLIYFSYDVKMKEKGDIPEGYSVSREKKERFSLILESASTNQTSMYLCASTQLGQGNTGELFFGEGSRLTVL.

This clonotype has only a few counts. The V and J genes are TRBV3-1 and TRBJ2-1; tentative D call: TRBD1 (5 bases). Trimming shortened V by 1 base and J by 7 bases, and 11 bases separated the two germline ends. CDR3 length equals 14 residues. Germline CDR1 reads LGHDT; CDR2 reads YNNKEL (reference sequence). CDR3 protein: CASSQVEGVNEQFF. CDR3 DNA sequence: TGTGCCAGCAGCCAAGTAGAAGGGGTAAATGAGCAGTTCTTC.

The chain couples TRBV7-9 to TRBJ2-7; D may match TRBD1 or TRBD2 (5 bases each). CDR3 length: 16 amino acids. Germline V CDR1 and CDR2: SEHNR, FQNEAQ (reference sequence). The V and J ends lost 3 bases and 5 bases respectively, with 20 bases between them. The CDR3 DNA follows: TGTGCCAGCAGCTTTGGGTCCACGCAGGGAGTCAACGAGCAGTACTTC. Translated, it gives CASSFGSTQGVNEQYF.